This T cell receptor (beta chain) was obtained from a study of blood T cell repertoires in COVID-19. Study as a whole: The United States, Italy and Spain supplied acute and convalescent COVID-19 samples. Sample material is recorded as cDNA or gDNA derived from T cells, B-cell-depleted T cells, or PBMCs.

In the original analysis: Amplifying reference gene primers gave estimates of nucleated cell counts. Generated by immunoSEQ multiplex PCR, the TCRdb table keeps only in-frame clones and is missing some. V and J calls and clone size are as listed in that table; D and trimming were resolved from the DNA. Among about 370,000 clones listed, around 92% were seen once. The receptor was derived from a woman aged 30 to 39 with COVID-19, enrolled during active disease. The sequenced material came from peripheral blood.

In nucleotides, the CDR3 is TGTGCCAGCAGCTTGGAGGAAGGGACAGGGGGCTGGGAAAAACTGTTTTTT. Translated, it gives CASSLEEGTGGWEKLFF. The rearrangement links TRBV5-5 to TRBJ1-4; 12 bases line up with TRBD1. The CDR3 is 17 amino acids. The V gene end was trimmed by 0 bases and the J gene end by 8 bases; junction bases not matched to a gene: 8. Per germline, CDR1 SGHKS and CDR2 YYEKEE (reference sequence).